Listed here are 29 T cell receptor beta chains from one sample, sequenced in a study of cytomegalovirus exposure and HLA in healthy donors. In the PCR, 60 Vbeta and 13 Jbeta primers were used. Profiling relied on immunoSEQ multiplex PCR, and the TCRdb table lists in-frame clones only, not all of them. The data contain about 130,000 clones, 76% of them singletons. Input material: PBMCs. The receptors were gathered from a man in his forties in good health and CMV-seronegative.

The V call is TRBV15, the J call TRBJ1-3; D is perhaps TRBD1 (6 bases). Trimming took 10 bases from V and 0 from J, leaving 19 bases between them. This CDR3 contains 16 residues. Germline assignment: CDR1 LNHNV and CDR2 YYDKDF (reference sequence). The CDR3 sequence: CAIAPGHLSSGNTIYF. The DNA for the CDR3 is TGTGCCATTGCGCCGGGACACCTGAGCTCTGGAAACACCATATATTTT.

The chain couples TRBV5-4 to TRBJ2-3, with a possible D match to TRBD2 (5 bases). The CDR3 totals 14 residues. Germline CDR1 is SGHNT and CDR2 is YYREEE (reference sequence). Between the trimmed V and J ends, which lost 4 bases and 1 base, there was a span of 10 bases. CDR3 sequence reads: CASSGGGRTDTQYF. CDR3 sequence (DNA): TGTGCCAGCAGCGGAGGAGGCCGCACAGATACGCAGTATTTT.

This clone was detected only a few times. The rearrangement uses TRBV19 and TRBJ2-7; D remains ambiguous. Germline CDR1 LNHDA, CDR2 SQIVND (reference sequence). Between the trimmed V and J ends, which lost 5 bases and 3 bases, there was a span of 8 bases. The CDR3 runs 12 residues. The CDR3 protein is CASSFGSYEQYF. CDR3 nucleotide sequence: TGTGCCAGTAGTTTTGGCAGCTACGAGCAGTACTTC.

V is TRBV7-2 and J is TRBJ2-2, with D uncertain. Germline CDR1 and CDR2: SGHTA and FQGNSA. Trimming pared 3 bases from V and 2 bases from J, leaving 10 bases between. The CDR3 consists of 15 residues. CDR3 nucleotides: TGTGCCAGCAGCTTTTCCAGGCTTAACACCGGGGAGCTGTTTTTT. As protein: CASSFSRLNTGELFF.

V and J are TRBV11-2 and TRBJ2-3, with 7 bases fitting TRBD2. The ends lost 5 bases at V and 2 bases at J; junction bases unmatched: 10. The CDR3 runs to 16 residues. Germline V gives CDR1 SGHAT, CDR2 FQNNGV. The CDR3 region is CASSLRLAIITDTQYF. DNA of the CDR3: TGTGCCAGCAGCCTGAGACTAGCTATAATCACAGATACGCAGTATTTT.

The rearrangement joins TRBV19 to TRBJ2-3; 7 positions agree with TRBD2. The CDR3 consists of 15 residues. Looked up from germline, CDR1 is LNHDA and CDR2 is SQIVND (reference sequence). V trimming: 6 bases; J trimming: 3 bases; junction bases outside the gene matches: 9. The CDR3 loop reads CASSAGEGPTDTQYF. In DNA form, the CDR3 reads TGTGCCAGTAGCGCGGGAGAGGGTCCGACAGATACGCAGTATTTT. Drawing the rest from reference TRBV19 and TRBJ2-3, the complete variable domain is DGGITQSPKYLFRKEGQNVTLSCEQNLNHDAMYWYRQDPGQGLRLIYYSQIVNDFQKGDIAEGYSVSREKKESFPLTVTSAQKNPTAFYLCASSAGEGPTDTQYFGPGTRLTVL.

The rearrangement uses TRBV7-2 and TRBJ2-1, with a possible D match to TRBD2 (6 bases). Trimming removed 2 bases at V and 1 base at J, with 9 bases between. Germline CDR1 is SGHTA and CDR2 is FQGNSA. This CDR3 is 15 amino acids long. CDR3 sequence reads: CASSLNAGSYNEQFF. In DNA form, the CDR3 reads TGTGCCAGCAGCTTAAATGCGGGATCCTACAATGAGCAGTTCTTC.

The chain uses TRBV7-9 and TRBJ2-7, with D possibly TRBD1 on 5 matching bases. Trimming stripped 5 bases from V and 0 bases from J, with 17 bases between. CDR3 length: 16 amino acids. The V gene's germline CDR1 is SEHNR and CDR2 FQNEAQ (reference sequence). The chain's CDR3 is CASSPTGGESSYEQYF. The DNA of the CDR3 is TGTGCCAGCAGCCCTACAGGCGGAGAAAGCTCCTACGAGCAGTACTTC.

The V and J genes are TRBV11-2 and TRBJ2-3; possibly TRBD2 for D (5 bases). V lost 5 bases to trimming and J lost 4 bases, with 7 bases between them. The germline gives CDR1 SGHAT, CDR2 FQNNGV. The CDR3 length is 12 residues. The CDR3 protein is CASSPEADTQYF. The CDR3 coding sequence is TGTGCCAGCAGCCCGGAGGCAGATACGCAGTATTTT.

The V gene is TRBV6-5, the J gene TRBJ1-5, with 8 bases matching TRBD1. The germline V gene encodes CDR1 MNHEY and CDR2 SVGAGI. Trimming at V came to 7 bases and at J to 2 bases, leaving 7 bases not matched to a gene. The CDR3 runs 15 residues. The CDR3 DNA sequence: TGTGCCAGCAAACAGACAGGGGACGGCAATCAGCCCCAGCATTTT. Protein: CASKQTGDGNQPQHF.

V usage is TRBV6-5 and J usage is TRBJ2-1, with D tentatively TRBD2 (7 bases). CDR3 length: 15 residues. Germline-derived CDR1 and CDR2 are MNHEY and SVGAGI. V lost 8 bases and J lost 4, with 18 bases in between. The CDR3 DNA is TGTGCCAGCGAAGAGGCGGGGGCAGGGTACAATGAGCAGTTCTTC. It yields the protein CASEEAGAGYNEQFF.

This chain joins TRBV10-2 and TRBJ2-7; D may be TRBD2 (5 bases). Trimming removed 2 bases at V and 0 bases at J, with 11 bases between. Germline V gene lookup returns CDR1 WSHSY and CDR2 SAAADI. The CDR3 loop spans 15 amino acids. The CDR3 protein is CASSEEGTYSYEQYF. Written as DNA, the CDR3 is TGCGCCAGCAGTGAGGAGGGCACCTACTCCTACGAGCAGTACTTC.

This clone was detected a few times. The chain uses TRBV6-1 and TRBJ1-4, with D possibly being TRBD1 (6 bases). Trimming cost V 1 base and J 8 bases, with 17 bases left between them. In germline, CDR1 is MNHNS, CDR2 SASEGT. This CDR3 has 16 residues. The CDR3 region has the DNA TGTGCCAGCAGTGAAGAAGACAGGTTGCCGAGCGAAAAACTGTTTTTT. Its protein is CASSEEDRLPSEKLFF.

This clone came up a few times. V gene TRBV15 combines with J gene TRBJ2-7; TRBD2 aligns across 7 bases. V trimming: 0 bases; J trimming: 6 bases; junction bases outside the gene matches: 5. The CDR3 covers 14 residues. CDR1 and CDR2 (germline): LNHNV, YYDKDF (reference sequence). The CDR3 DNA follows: TGTGCCACCAGCAGAGATCGGGGGGTGAGCGAGCAGTACTTC. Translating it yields CATSRDRGVSEQYF.

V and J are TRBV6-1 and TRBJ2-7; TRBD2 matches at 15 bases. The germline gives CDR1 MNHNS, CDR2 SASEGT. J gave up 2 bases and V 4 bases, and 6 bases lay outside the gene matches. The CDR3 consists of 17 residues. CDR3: CASSARTSGRATYEQYF. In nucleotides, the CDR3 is TGTGCCAGCAGTGCTCGGACTAGCGGGAGGGCCACCTACGAGCAGTACTTC.

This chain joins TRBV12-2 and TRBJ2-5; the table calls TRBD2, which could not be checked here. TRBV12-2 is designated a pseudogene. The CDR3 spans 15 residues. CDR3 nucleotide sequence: TGTGCAAGTCGCTCAGGGGCGGGAGAATCAGAGACCCAGTACTTC. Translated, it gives CASRSGAGESETQYF.

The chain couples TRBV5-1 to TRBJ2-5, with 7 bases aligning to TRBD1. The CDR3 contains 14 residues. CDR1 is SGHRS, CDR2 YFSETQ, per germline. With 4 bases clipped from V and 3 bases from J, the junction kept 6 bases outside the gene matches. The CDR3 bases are TGCGCCAGCAGCGGGACAGACAGAAAAGAGACCCAGTACTTC. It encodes CASSGTDRKETQYF.

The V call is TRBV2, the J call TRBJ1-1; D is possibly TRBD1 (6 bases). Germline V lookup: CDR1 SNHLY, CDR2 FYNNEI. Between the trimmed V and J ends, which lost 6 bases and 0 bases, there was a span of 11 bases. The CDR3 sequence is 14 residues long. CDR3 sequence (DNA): TGTGCCAGCAGCGATCGGACAGTGAACACTGAAGCTTTCTTT. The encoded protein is CASSDRTVNTEAFF.

CDR3 in amino acids: CASSQVKGQNSPLHF. The DNA for the CDR3 is TGCGCCAGCAGCCAAGTGAAGGGACAGAATTCACCCCTCCACTTT. The genes are TRBV4-3 and TRBJ1-6; 7 bases line up with TRBD1. The CDR3 extends over 15 amino acids. Germline V lookup: CDR1 LGHNA, CDR2 YSLEER. J lost 7 bases, V lost 1 base, and 4 bases had no gene match.

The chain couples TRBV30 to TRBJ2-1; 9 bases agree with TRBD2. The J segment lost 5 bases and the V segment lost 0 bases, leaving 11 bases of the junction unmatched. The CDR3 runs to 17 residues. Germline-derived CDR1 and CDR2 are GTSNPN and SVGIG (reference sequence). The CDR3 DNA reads TGTGCCTGGAGTGTACGTGGAGCGGGAGGACCTAACAATGAGCAGTTCTTC. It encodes CAWSVRGAGGPNNEQFF.

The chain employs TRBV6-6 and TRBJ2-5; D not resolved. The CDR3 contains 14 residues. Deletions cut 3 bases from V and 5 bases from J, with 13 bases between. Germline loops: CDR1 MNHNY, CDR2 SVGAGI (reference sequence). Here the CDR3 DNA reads TGTGCCAGCAGTTATGCTAGTCTTACCGAGACCCAGTACTTC. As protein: CASSYASLTETQYF.

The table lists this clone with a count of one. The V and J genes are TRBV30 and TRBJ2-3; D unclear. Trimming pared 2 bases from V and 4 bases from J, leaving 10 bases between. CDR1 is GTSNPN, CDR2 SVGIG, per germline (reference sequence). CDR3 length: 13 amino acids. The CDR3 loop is CAWSSSSADTQYF. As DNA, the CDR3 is TGTGCCTGGAGTTCAAGTTCGGCAGATACGCAGTATTTT.

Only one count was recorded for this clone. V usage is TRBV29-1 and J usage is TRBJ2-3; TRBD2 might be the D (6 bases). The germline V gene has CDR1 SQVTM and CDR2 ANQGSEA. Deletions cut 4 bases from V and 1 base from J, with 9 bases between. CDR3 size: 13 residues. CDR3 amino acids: CSVGRDGTDTQYF. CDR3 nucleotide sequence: TGCAGCGTTGGGCGGGATGGCACAGATACGCAGTATTTT.

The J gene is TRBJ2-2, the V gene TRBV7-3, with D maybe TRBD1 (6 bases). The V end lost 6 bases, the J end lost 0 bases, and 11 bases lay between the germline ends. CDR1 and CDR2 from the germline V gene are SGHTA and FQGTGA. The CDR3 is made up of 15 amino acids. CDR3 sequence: CASSPGHANTGELFF. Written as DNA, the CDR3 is TGTGCCAGCAGTCCGGGACACGCGAACACCGGGGAGCTGTTTTTT.

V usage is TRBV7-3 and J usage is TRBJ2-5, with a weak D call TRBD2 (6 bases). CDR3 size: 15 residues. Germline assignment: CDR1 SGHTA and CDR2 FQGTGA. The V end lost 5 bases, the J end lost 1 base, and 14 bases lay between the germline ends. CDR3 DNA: TGTGCCAGCAGCCCGTCCGGGACTCGCCAAGAGACCCAGTACTTC. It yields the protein CASSPSGTRQETQYF.

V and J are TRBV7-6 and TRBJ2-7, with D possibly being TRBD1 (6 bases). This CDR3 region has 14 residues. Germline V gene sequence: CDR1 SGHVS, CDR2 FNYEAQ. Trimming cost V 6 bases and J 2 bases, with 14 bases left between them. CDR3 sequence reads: CASSPEWTAYEQYF. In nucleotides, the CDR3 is TGTGCCAGCAGTCCAGAGTGGACAGCCTACGAGCAGTACTTC.

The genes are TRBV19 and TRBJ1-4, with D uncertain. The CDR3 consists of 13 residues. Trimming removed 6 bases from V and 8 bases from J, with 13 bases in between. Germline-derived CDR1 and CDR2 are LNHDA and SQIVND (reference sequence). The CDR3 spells CASRGEEREKLFF. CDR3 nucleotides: TGTGCCAGTAGAGGAGAAGAGCGAGAAAAACTGTTTTTT.

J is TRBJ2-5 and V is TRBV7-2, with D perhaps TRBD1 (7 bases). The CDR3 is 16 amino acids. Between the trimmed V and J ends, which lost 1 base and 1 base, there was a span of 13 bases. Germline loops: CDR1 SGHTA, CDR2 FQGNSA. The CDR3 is CASSLVAGGLQETQYF. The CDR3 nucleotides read TGTGCCAGCAGCTTAGTGGCAGGGGGGCTCCAAGAGACCCAGTACTTC.

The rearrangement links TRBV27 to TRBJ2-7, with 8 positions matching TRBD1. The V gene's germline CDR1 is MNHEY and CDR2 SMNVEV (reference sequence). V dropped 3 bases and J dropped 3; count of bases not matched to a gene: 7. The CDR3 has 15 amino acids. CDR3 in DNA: TGTGCCAGCAGTTTTACAGGGGGATTCAGCTACGAGCAGTACTTC. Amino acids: CASSFTGGFSYEQYF.